This record concerns one T cell receptor (beta chain) sequence. What it recognizes is unknown. Clones were read by immunoSEQ multiplex PCR, and TCRdb kept only the in-frame ones, dropping some. The sample has around 1,000,000 clones, roughly 80% seen once. The record originates from a study of shared clonotypes between healthy human individuals. General study results and limits: It was the non-shared clonotypes that had lower generation probabilities than clonotypes shared by all four donors.

J gave up 2 bases and V 4 bases, and 6 bases lay outside the gene matches. Germline V lookup: CDR1 SGHNT, CDR2 YYREEE (reference sequence). This CDR3 spans 15 amino acids. The sample comprised memory CD4+ T cells from PBMCs. Indicated subset: CD45RA-negative fraction. This sequence joins TRBV5-4 and TRBJ1-3; 7 bases are shared with TRBD1. This TCR was sampled from a man aged 18-30 years in good health. Some clones in this sample may be carry-over from other donors' samples. CDR3 loop: CASSQGGGTGNTIYF. The CDR3 DNA reads TGTGCCAGCAGCCAGGGGGGCGGCACTGGAAACACCATATATTTT.